Below are 24 T cell receptor beta chains sequenced from a single sample in a study of blood T cells in healthy people across ages. Alongside a J-beta primer mix, a sample-barcoded 5' primer served in a second PCR lasting 7 to 11 cycles. One entry per CDR3 protein results from TCRdb running MiXCR on the 5' RACE reads. The top ten clones hold about 16% of a sample with about 650,000 distinct CDR3 sequences, about 32% of them seen once. The material sequenced was blood. The receptors come from a woman older than 75 in good health.

There are many counts of this clonotype. V is TRBV13 and J is TRBJ2-5; 8 bases align to TRBD2. V dropped 3 bases and J dropped 4; count of bases not matched to a gene: 4. The CDR3 has 14 amino acids. Germline values: CDR1 PRHDT, CDR2 FYEKMQ (reference sequence). CDR3 loop: CASSFGSGVETQYF. CDR3 bases: TGTGCCAGCAGCTTCGGTAGCGGGGTAGAGACCCAGTACTTC.

The sample holds many counts of this clonotype. V is TRBV3-1 and J is TRBJ1-5, with unresolved D. CDR1 and CDR2 (germline): LGHDT, YNNKEL (reference sequence). V was cut by 2 bases and J by 0 bases, with 8 bases left in between. The CDR3 loop spans 15 amino acids. The CDR3 protein is CASSQTHDSNQPQHF. CDR3 nucleotide sequence: TGTGCCAGCAGCCAAACCCACGATAGCAATCAGCCCCAGCATTTT.

The genes are TRBV7-2 and TRBJ2-3; 8 bases line up with TRBD1. In germline, CDR1 is SGHTA, CDR2 FQGNSA. The CDR3 consists of 14 residues. After removal of 4 bases from V and 3 bases from J, the junction contained 3 bases not matched to a gene. CDR3 DNA sequence: TGTGCCAGCAGCTGGGACAGGCTAACAGATACGCAGTATTTT. Its protein is CASSWDRLTDTQYF.

This clonotype occurred many times. The chain combines TRBV30 with TRBJ2-4, with D tentatively TRBD2 (6 bases). Germline V gene sequence: CDR1 GTSNPN, CDR2 SVGIG (reference sequence). V lost 8 bases and J 1 base, leaving 18 bases between the germline ends. The CDR3 spans 15 residues. The CDR3 region is CAVSGPPRAKNIQYF. As DNA, the CDR3 is TGTGCCGTTAGCGGTCCACCGAGGGCCAAAAACATTCAGTACTTC.

Many counts were recorded for this clonotype. J is TRBJ1-2 and V is TRBV2; no clear D gene. The V gene's germline CDR1 is SNHLY and CDR2 FYNNEI. Between the trimmed V and J ends, which lost 3 bases and 4 bases, there was a span of 9 bases. This CDR3 is built from 13 residues. The chain's CDR3 is CASSDSRAYGYTF. The CDR3 DNA follows: TGTGCCAGCAGTGACAGCCGAGCCTATGGCTACACCTTC.

The J gene is TRBJ2-1, the V gene TRBV5-1; D uncertain. The V end lost 2 bases, the J end lost 8 bases, and 17 bases lay between the germline ends. CDR3 length equals 15 residues. Germline CDR1 reads SGHRS; CDR2 reads YFSETQ. The CDR3 DNA sequence: TGCGCCAGCAGCTTATCGGCTGACGGTATTGATGAGCAGTTCTTC. Translating it yields CASSLSADGIDEQFF. The whole variable domain, filled in from reference TRBV5-1 and TRBJ2-1, reads KAGVTQTPRYLIKTRGQQVTLSCSPISGHRSVSWYQQTPGQGLQFLFEYFSETQRNKGNFPGRFSGRQFSNSRSEMNVSTLELGDSALYLCASSLSADGIDEQFFGPGTRLTVL.

This chain uses TRBV12-3 or TRBV12-4 with TRBJ2-7, with D maybe TRBD2 (6 bases). Trimming removed 5 bases from V and 6 bases from J, with 17 bases in between. This CDR3 region has 14 residues. CDR3 protein: CASSPSGTQGEQYF. The CDR3 nucleotides read TGTGCCAGCAGTCCGTCCGGGACTCAGGGCGAGCAGTACTTC.

This chain connects TRBV11-1 to TRBJ1-1; possible D gene TRBD1, 5 bases. V was trimmed by 1 base and J by 4 bases, leaving 10 bases between them. CDR1 is SGHAT and CDR2 is FQDESV in the germline V gene (reference sequence). The CDR3 spans 14 residues. CDR3 sequence reads: CASSLVGRATEAFF. The CDR3 bases are TGTGCCAGCAGCTTAGTCGGCAGGGCCACTGAAGCTTTCTTT.

There are many counts of this clonotype. This chain joins TRBV7-3 and TRBJ2-4; the D is unclear. V was trimmed by 0 bases and J by 3 bases, leaving 18 bases between them. The V gene's germline CDR1 is SGHTA and CDR2 FQGTGA. The CDR3 consists of 18 residues. DNA of the CDR3: TGTGCCAGCAGCTTAACTGCCCCGGCTGGTTTGGTCAAAAACATTCAGTACTTC. This gives the protein CASSLTAPAGLVKNIQYF. The full variable domain, rest sourced from reference TRBV7-3 and TRBJ2-4, is GAGVSQTPSNKVTEKGKYVELRCDPISGHTALYWYRQSLGQGPEFLIYFQGTGAADDSGLPNDRFFAVRPEGSVSTLKIQRTERGDSAVYLCASSLTAPAGLVKNIQYFGAGTRLSVL.

In this sample, this clonotype turned up many times. This sequence joins TRBV4-3 and TRBJ1-5; D unclear. The V gene lost 0 bases and the J gene lost 6 bases, with 6 bases spanning the gap. The length of the CDR3 is 13 residues. CDR1 and CDR2 (germline): LGHNA, YSLEER. Here the CDR3 reads CASSQELGQPQHF. The CDR3 nucleotides are TGCGCCAGCAGCCAAGAATTGGGTCAGCCCCAGCATTTT.

This clonotype was counted many times. This chain links TRBV15 with TRBJ2-7; D unresolved. The CDR3 is made up of 14 amino acids. CDR1 and CDR2 from the germline V gene are LNHNV and YYDKDF (reference sequence). Trimming stripped 6 bases from V and 6 bases from J, with 18 bases between. Written as DNA, the CDR3 is TGTGCCACCAGTCAGCAGGACCCCGGCTCCGAGCAGTACTTC. Its translation is CATSQQDPGSEQYF. The full variable domain, completed using reference TRBV15 and TRBJ2-7, is DAMVIQNPRYQVTQFGKPVTLSCSQTLNHNVMYWYQQKSSQAPKLLFHYYDKDFNNEADTPDNFQSRRPNTSFCFLDIRSPGLGDTAMYLCATSQQDPGSEQYFGPGTRLTVT.

This clonotype occurred many times. The chain joins TRBV7-3 to TRBJ2-3; D unresolved. V lost 2 bases to trimming and J lost 6 bases, with 9 bases between them. This CDR3 is 13 amino acids long. Per germline, CDR1 SGHTA and CDR2 FQGTGA. The CDR3 sequence is CASSLEGSDTQYF. The CDR3 DNA reads TGTGCCAGCAGCTTAGAAGGGTCGGATACGCAGTATTTT.

This chain joins TRBV7-3 and TRBJ2-2; D tentatively reads TRBD1 or TRBD2 (6 bases each). The CDR3 runs 15 residues. Trimming stripped 5 bases from V and 7 bases from J, with 17 bases between. Germline CDR1 reads SGHTA; CDR2 reads FQGTGA. CDR3 nucleotide sequence: TGTGCCAGCAGCCCACTAGGGGGGCAGGGCGGGGAGCTGTTTTTT. Translating gives CASSPLGGQGGELFF. Drawing the rest from reference TRBV7-3 and TRBJ2-2, the complete variable domain is GAGVSQTPSNKVTEKGKYVELRCDPISGHTALYWYRQSLGQGPEFLIYFQGTGAADDSGLPNDRFFAVRPEGSVSTLKIQRTERGDSAVYLCASSPLGGQGGELFFGEGSRLTVL.

In its sample, this clonotype was seen a few times. This rearrangement joins TRBV20-1 to TRBJ1-4; D uncertain. V lost 0 bases and J lost 0, with 14 bases in between. The germline gives CDR1 DFQATT, CDR2 SNEGSKA (reference sequence). This CDR3 comprises 17 residues. The CDR3 spells CSARDLVTVPTNEKLFF. CDR3 coding DNA: TGCAGTGCTAGAGATCTCGTGACGGTACCAACTAATGAAAAACTGTTTTTT.

This clonotype showed up many times. V gene TRBV3-1 combines with J gene TRBJ2-5; D is undetermined. Germline CDR1 and CDR2: LGHDT and YNNKEL (reference sequence). V lost 2 bases and J lost 5, with 9 bases in between. The CDR3 contains 13 residues. The CDR3 protein is CASSQIPRETQYF. CDR3 nucleotide sequence: TGTGCCAGCAGCCAAATTCCCAGGGAGACCCAGTACTTC.

This clonotype was recorded many times. This chain links TRBV6-6 with TRBJ1-1; maybe TRBD1 (6 bases). The germline V and J ends were trimmed by 1 base and 1 base, with 13 bases remaining between them. Per germline, CDR1 MNHNY and CDR2 SVGAGI (reference sequence). The CDR3 runs to 16 residues. CDR3: CASSYFSQGPNTEAFF. Written as DNA, the CDR3 is TGTGCCAGCAGTTACTTCAGTCAGGGGCCGAACACTGAAGCTTTCTTT.

V is TRBV30 and J is TRBJ1-1, with a weak D call TRBD1 (6 bases). Germline V lookup: CDR1 GTSNPN, CDR2 SVGIG (reference sequence). The ends were cut back, 6 bases at V and 3 bases at J, with 17 bases in the middle. CDR3 length: 14 residues. CDR3 protein: CACCVRTEDTEAFF. The CDR3 region has the DNA TGTGCCTGTTGTGTCCGGACAGAAGACACTGAAGCTTTCTTT.

This clonotype has only a few counts. The chain has TRBV11-1 and TRBJ2-2, with D perhaps matching TRBD2 (6 bases). Germline lookup yields CDR1 SGHAT and CDR2 FQDESV (reference sequence). Between the trimmed V and J ends, which lost 3 bases and 4 bases, there was a span of 12 bases. The CDR3 is made up of 15 amino acids. CDR3 region: CASSLEGLGTGELFF. The CDR3 bases are TGTGCCAGCAGCTTGGAGGGCCTTGGCACCGGGGAGCTGTTTTTT. Drawing the rest from reference TRBV11-1 and TRBJ2-2, the complete variable domain is EAEVAQSPRYKITEKSQAVAFWCDPISGHATLYWYRQILGQGPELLVQFQDESVVDDSQLPKDRFSAERLKGVDSTLKIQPAELGDSAMYLCASSLEGLGTGELFFGEGSRLTVL.

This clonotype was seen at least ten times. The V call is TRBV6-8, the J call TRBJ1-2; D is unclear. The germline CDR1 and CDR2 sequences are MNHGY and SAAAGT. The CDR3 runs to 12 residues. The V and J ends lost 7 bases and 3 bases respectively, with 9 bases between them. DNA for the CDR3: TGTGCCAGCATCAGATGCTACTATGGCTACACCTTC. Translating gives CASIRCYYGYTF.

This chain uses TRBV6-1 with TRBJ1-1, with D uncertain. The germline V and J ends were trimmed by 2 bases and 4 bases, with 8 bases remaining between them. The CDR3 has 13 amino acids. The germline gives CDR1 MNHNS, CDR2 SASEGT. The CDR3 loop is CASSERTPTEAFF. CDR3 nucleotides: TGTGCCAGCAGTGAACGGACCCCCACTGAAGCTTTCTTT.

There are many counts of this clonotype. The J gene is TRBJ2-7, the V gene TRBV5-1; tentatively, D is TRBD2 (5 bases). The germline CDR1 and CDR2 sequences are SGHRS and YFSETQ. This CDR3 contains 14 residues. The V gene lost 1 base and the J gene lost 3 bases, with 11 bases spanning the gap. The CDR3 bases are TGCGCCAGCAGCTTGACTCGGAGCGGCTACGAGCAGTACTTC. The encoded protein is CASSLTRSGYEQYF.

This clonotype was counted only a few times. The gene calls are TRBV6-6 and TRBJ1-3; D unclear. This CDR3 contains 12 residues. Trimming removed 6 bases at V and 4 bases at J, with 7 bases between. Germline V gene lookup returns CDR1 MNHNY and CDR2 SVGAGI (reference sequence). The DNA for the CDR3 is TGTGCCAGCAGCTCCGGAGGAAACACCATATATTTT. This sequence encodes CASSSGGNTIYF.

V and J are TRBV4-2 and TRBJ1-2; no definite D call. The CDR3 has 14 residues. The germline V and J ends were trimmed by 1 base and 4 bases, with 10 bases remaining between them. In germline, CDR1 is LGHNA, CDR2 YNFKEQ. CDR3 nucleotide sequence: TGTGCCAGCAGCCAAGCCCAGAGCACCTATGGCTACACCTTC. Its translation: CASSQAQSTYGYTF.

Ten or more counts support this clonotype. The rearrangement links TRBV7-2 to TRBJ1-2, with D uncertain. The CDR3 runs to 14 residues. V dropped 5 bases and J dropped 5 bases, with 15 bases sitting between them. CDR1 and CDR2 from the germline V gene are SGHTA and FQGNSA. The CDR3 sequence: CASSLGPLGYGYTF. DNA of the CDR3: TGTGCCAGCAGCCTCGGACCTTTGGGGTATGGCTACACCTTC. Using reference TRBV7-2 and TRBJ1-2 for the parts outside the CDR3, the full variable domain is GAGVSQSPSNKVTEKGKDVELRCDPISGHTALYWYRQSLGQGLEFLIYFQGNSAPDKSGLPSDRFSAERTGGSVSTLTIQRTQQEDSAVYLCASSLGPLGYGYTFGSGTRLTVV.